Listed below are T cell receptor beta chains from one sample, sequenced in a study of shared clonotypes between healthy human individuals. Generated by immunoSEQ multiplex PCR, the TCRdb table keeps only in-frame clones and is missing some. The data contain about 2.1 million clones, just under 95% of them singletons. Sequencing input: naive CD8+ T cells from PBMCs. All receptors derive from a man aged 18 to 30 in good health. Some clones in this sample may be carry-over from other donors' samples. CDR3s include the opening cysteine and the closing phenylalanine or tryptophan. Fields, in order: J gene, V gene, CDR3 protein.

j_gene: TRBJ2-7; v_gene: TRBV9; CDR3aa: CASSVEGVLPYEQYF
j_gene: TRBJ2-1; v_gene: TRBV2; CDR3aa: CASSEARFGELAGGSNEQFF
j_gene: TRBJ2-3; v_gene: TRBV7-9; CDR3aa: CASSSRTSGRQDTQYF
j_gene: TRBJ2-1; v_gene: TRBV7-9; CDR3aa: CASSLTSGRFYEQFF
j_gene: TRBJ2-3; v_gene: TRBV29-1; CDR3aa: CSAEGGTQYF
j_gene: TRBJ1-2; v_gene: TRBV9; CDR3aa: CASPPNSRKTYGYTF
j_gene: TRBJ2-5; v_gene: TRBV19; CDR3aa: CASSPRRQSGETQYF
j_gene: TRBJ1-4; v_gene: TRBV10-3; CDR3aa: CAISESGGPPEKLFF
j_gene: TRBJ2-7; v_gene: TRBV5-1; CDR3aa: CASSFPGGYEQYF
j_gene: TRBJ2-7; v_gene: TRBV5-1; CDR3aa: CASSLEGSYEQYF
j_gene: TRBJ2-1; v_gene: TRBV29-1; CDR3aa: CSVLGGTYNEQFF
j_gene: TRBJ1-1; v_gene: TRBV29-1; CDR3aa: CSVTGYGNTEAFF
j_gene: TRBJ1-1; v_gene: TRBV19; CDR3aa: CASSMGTPNTEAFF
j_gene: TRBJ1-2; v_gene: TRBV28; CDR3aa: CASSLPGITAGYTF
j_gene: TRBJ1-1; v_gene: TRBV9; CDR3aa: CASSVGRGWMNTEAFF
j_gene: TRBJ1-2; v_gene: TRBV7-8; CDR3aa: CASNPGQSWHGYGYTF
j_gene: TRBJ1-1; v_gene: TRBV6-1; CDR3aa: CASSEVANTEAFF
j_gene: TRBJ1-4; v_gene: TRBV27; CDR3aa: CASRQDRATNEKLFF
j_gene: TRBJ2-7; v_gene: TRBV6-5; CDR3aa: CASSDRQGDEQYF
j_gene: TRBJ2-7; v_gene: TRBV4-2; CDR3aa: CASSQEGFSVSSYEQYF
j_gene: TRBJ1-3; v_gene: TRBV19; CDR3aa: CASSSGSSGNTIYF
j_gene: TRBJ2-7; v_gene: TRBV2; CDR3aa: CASSERDGDSYEQYF
j_gene: TRBJ2-1; v_gene: TRBV7-9; CDR3aa: CASSSLEENEQFF
j_gene: TRBJ1-3; v_gene: TRBV28; CDR3aa: CASSLTPRPEGNTIYF
j_gene: TRBJ2-1; v_gene: TRBV5-4; CDR3aa: CASSTLGEGDHEQFF
j_gene: TRBJ1-1; v_gene: TRBV11-2; CDR3aa: CASSLAHRATEAFF
j_gene: TRBJ1-1; v_gene: TRBV18; CDR3aa: CASSPSGQEGITEAFF
j_gene: TRBJ2-2; v_gene: TRBV9; CDR3aa: CASSGGHANTEELFF
j_gene: TRBJ1-1; v_gene: TRBV5-4; CDR3aa: CASSLEIISATEAFF
j_gene: TRBJ2-2; v_gene: TRBV5-1; CDR3aa: CASSSGLGTGELFF
j_gene: TRBJ2-1; v_gene: TRBV18; CDR3aa: CASSPWTAVSYNEQFF
j_gene: TRBJ2-7; v_gene: TRBV2; CDR3aa: CASNPPASFGLAYEQYF
j_gene: TRBJ2-1; v_gene: TRBV5-6; CDR3aa: CASSQASRLQFF
j_gene: TRBJ1-4; v_gene: TRBV27; CDR3aa: CASSLTWVQGLNEKLFF
j_gene: TRBJ1-4; v_gene: TRBV21-1; CDR3aa: CASAALSLPEKLFF
j_gene: TRBJ2-7; v_gene: TRBV6-1; CDR3aa: CASSENTAYEQYF
j_gene: TRBJ1-2; v_gene: TRBV4-1; CDR3aa: CASSPSTGGHGYTF
j_gene: TRBJ1-1; v_gene: TRBV7-9; CDR3aa: CASSAKEDRNTEAFF
j_gene: TRBJ1-1; v_gene: TRBV2; CDR3aa: CASSPGTGVGGTEAFF
j_gene: TRBJ2-7; v_gene: TRBV27; CDR3aa: CASTPALADSYEQYF
j_gene: TRBJ2-7; v_gene: TRBV2; CDR3aa: CASSEEGGLRAWEQYF
j_gene: TRBJ1-5; v_gene: TRBV6-1; CDR3aa: CASSEAGQPQHF
j_gene: TRBJ2-7; v_gene: TRBV27; CDR3aa: CASSPWGGSSYEQYF
j_gene: TRBJ2-7; v_gene: TRBV5-1; CDR3aa: CASSLTGTGTYEQYF
j_gene: TRBJ1-2; v_gene: TRBV6-5; CDR3aa: CASSLGNNGYTF
j_gene: TRBJ1-1; v_gene: TRBV13; CDR3aa: CASSPRGHTEAFF
j_gene: TRBJ1-5; v_gene: TRBV27; CDR3aa: CASRTGYNQPQHF